The sequence of this TCR beta chain was determined in a study of cytomegalovirus exposure and HLA in healthy donors. The ends were cut back, 4 bases at V and 3 bases at J, with 20 bases in the middle. CDR3 size: 16 residues. Germline V gene data show CDR1 as SGHRS and CDR2 as YFSETQ. This clone was observed a few times. PCR involved 60 Vbeta and 13 Jbeta primers. The data were produced by immunoSEQ multiplex PCR, yet TCRdb's version contains in-frame clones alone and is incomplete. The sample includes tens of thousands of clones, more than 75% of them seen just once. The gene calls are TRBV5-1 and TRBJ2-7; D is perhaps TRBD1 (5 bases). Sequencing input: PBMCs. The TCR originated in a man younger than 35 in good health and CMV-seronegative. The CDR3 coding sequence is TGCGCCAGCAGCAGCCTCCAGGGTGGGTTGGTCTACGAGCAGTACTTC. It yields the protein CASSSLQGGLVYEQYF.